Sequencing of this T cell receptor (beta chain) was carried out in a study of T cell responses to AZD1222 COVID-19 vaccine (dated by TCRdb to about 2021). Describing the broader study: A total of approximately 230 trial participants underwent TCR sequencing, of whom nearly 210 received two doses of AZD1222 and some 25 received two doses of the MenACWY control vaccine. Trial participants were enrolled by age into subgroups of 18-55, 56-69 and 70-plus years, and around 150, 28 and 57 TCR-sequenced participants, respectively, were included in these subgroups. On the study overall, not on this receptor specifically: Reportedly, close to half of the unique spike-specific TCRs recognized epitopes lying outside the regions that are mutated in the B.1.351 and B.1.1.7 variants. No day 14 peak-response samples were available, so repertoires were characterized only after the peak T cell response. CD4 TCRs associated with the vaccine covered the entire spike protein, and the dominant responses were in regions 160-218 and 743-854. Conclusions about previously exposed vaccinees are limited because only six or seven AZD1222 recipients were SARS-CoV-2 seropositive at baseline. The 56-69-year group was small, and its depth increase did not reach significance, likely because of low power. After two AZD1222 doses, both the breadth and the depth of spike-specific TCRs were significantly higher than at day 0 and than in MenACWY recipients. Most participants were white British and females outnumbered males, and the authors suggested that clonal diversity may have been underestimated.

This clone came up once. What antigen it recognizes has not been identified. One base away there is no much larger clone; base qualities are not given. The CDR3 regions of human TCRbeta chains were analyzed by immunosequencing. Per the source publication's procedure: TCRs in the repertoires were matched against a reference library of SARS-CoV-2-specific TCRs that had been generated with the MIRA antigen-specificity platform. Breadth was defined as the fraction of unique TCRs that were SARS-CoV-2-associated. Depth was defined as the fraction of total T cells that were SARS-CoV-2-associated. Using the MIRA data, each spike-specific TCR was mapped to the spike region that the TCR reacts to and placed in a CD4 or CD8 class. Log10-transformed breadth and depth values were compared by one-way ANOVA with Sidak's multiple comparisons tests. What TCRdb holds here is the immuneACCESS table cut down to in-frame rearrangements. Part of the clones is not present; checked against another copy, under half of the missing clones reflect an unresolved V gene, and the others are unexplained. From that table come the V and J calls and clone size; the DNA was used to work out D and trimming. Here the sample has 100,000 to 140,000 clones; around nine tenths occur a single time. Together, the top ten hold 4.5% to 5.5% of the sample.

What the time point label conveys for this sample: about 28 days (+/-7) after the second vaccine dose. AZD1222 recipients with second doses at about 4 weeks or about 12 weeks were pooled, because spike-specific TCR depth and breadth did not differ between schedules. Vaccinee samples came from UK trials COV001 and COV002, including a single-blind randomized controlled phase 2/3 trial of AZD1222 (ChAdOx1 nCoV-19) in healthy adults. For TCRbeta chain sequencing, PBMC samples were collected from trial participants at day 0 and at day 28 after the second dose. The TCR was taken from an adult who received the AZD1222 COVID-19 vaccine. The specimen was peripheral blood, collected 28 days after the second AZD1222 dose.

The sequence in DNA is TGTGCCAGCTCACCAATCGCAGGGCCCAATCAGCCCCAGCATTTT. It specifies CASSPIAGPNQPQHF. The sequence is built from TRBV18 and TRBJ1-5; the D gene is perhaps TRBD1, on 5 matching bases. Per the germline V gene, KGHSH is the CDR1 and LQKENI is the CDR2. At the junction V is shortened by 2 bases and J by 3 bases, with 11 bases in between. The CDR3, from cysteine to phenylalanine, totals 15 residues. Left in the record is the CDR3 DNA by itself, 45 bases read in frame from the first base.